The T cell receptor beta chain described here comes from a study of T-cell memory formation after mild COVID-19. Whole-study context: There were largely donor-specific TCR clusters.

TCRdb re-called the 5' RACE reads with MiXCR, one entry per CDR3 protein. This sample has about 350,000 distinct CDR3 sequences, with about 13% found just once. The germline V gene has CDR1 SGHVS and CDR2 FQNEAQ. The CDR3 runs to 14 residues. Trimming pared 5 bases from V and 6 bases from J, leaving 14 bases between. The receptor's source is a man aged 18 to 35 who had mild COVID-19 (a few samples of this study predate the infection). Cell type and time point are not known. Input material: PBMCs or a T cell subset sorted from them (not recorded which). V usage is TRBV7-8 and J usage is TRBJ2-1; the D call may be TRBD1 or TRBD2 (5 bases each). The CDR3 coding sequence is TGTGCCAGCAGCCTCCGAGGGGAGAGCAATGAGCAGTTCTTC. It is translated as CASSLRGESNEQFF. Looking up the rest from reference TRBV7-8 and TRBJ2-1 gives the full variable domain: GAGVSQSPRYKVAKRGQDVALRCDPISGHVSLFWYQQALGQGPEFLTYFQNEAQLDKSGLPSDRFFAERPEGSVSTLKIQRTQQEDSAVYLCASSLRGESNEQFFGPGTRLTVL.